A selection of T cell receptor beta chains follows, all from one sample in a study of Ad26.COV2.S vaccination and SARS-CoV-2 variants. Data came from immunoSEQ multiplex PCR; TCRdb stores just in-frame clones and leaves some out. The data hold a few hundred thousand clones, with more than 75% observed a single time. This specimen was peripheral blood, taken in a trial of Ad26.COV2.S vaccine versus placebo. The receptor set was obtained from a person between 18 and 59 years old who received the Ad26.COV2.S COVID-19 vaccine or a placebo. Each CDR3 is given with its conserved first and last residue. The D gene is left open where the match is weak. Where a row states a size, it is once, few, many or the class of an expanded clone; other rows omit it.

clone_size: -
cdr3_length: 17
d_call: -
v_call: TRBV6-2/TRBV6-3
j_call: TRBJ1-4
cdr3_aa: CASSNRFIPPRAEKLFF
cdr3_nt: TGTGCCAGCAGCAACAGGTTTATACCTCCCCGGGCTGAAAAACTGTTTTTT

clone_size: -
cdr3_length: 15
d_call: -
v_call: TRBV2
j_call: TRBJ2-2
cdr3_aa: CASSEALITTAELFF
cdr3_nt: TGTGCCAGCAGTGAAGCGTTAATAACGACTGCCGAGCTGTTTTTT

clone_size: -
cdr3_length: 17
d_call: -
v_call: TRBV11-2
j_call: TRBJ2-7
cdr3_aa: CASSLPQAKPTTYEQYF
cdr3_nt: TGTGCCAGCAGCTTACCCCAGGCCAAACCCACGACCTACGAGCAGTACTTC

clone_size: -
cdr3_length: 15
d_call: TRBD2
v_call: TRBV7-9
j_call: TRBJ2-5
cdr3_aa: CASSLGGGVQETQYF
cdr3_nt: TGTGCCAGCAGCTTGGGTGGGGGGGTTCAAGAGACCCAGTACTTC

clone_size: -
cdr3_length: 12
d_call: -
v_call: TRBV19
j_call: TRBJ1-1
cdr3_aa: CASKQGFTEAFF
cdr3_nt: TGTGCCAGTAAACAGGGATTCACTGAAGCTTTCTTT

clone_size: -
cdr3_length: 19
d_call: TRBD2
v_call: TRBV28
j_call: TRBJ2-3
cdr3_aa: CASSWSWGTSGASTDTQYF
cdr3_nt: TGTGCCAGCAGTTGGAGTTGGGGCACTAGCGGGGCTAGCACAGATACGCAGTATTTT

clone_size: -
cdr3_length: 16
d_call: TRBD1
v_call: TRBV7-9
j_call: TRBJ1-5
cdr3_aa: CASSLEDRGTNQPQHF
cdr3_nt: TGTGCCAGCAGCTTAGAGGACAGGGGGACGAATCAGCCCCAGCATTTT

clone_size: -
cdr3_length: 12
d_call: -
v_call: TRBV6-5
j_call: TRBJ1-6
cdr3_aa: CATREYNSPLHF
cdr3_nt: TGTGCCACCCGAGAGTATAATTCACCCCTCCACTTT

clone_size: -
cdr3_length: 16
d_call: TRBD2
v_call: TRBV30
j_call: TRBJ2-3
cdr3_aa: CAWSARLAGGADTQYF
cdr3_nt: TGTGCCTGGAGTGCAAGACTAGCGGGGGGAGCAGATACGCAGTATTTT

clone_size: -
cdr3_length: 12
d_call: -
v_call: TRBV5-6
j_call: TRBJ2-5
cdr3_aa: CASTQWGETQYF
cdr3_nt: TGTGCCAGCACCCAGTGGGGGGAGACCCAGTACTTC

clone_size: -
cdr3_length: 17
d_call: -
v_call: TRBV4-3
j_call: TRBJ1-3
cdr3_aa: CASSQTSGPSSGNTIYF
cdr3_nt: TGCGCCAGCAGCCAGACCTCGGGACCGAGCTCTGGAAACACCATATATTTT

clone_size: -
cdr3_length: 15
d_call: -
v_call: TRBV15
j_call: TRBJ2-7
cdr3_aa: CATSRDLGESNEQYF
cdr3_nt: TGTGCCACCAGCAGAGATCTGGGGGAGAGTAACGAGCAGTACTTC

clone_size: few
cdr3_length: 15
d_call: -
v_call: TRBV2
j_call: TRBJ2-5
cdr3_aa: CATRRRTGPQETQYF
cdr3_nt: TGTGCCACCAGAAGACGGACTGGACCACAAGAGACCCAGTACTTC

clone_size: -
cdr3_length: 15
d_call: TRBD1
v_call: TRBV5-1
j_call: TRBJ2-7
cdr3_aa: CASSGTGTGLHEQYF
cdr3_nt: TGCGCCAGCAGCGGCACGGGGACAGGGCTCCACGAGCAGTACTTC

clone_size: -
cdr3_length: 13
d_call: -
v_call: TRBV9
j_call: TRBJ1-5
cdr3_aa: CASSTRDNQPQHF
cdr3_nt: TGTGCCAGCAGCACCCGGGACAATCAGCCCCAGCATTTT

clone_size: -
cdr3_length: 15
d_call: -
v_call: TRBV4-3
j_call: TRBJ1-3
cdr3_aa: CASSQVVSSGNTIYF
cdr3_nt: TGCGCCAGCAGCCAAGTCGTCAGCTCTGGAAACACCATATATTTT

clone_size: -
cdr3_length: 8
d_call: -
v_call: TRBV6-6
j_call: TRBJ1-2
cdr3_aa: CATNGYTF
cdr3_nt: TGTGCCACAAATGGCTACACCTTC

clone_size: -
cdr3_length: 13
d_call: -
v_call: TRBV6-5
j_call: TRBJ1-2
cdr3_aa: CASSYGRNYGYTF
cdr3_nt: TGTGCCAGCAGTTACGGGCGGAACTATGGCTACACCTTC

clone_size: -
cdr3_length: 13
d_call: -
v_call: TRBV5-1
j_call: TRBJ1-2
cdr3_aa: CASSQAGDFGYTF
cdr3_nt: TGCGCCAGCAGCCAAGCAGGGGATTTTGGCTACACCTTC

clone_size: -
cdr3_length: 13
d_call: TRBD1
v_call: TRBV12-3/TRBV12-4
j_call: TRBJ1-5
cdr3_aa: CASSTGDIRPQHF
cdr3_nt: TGTGCCAGCAGTACAGGGGACATTAGGCCCCAGCATTTT

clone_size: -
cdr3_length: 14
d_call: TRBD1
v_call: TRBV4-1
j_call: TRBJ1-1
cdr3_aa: CASSRQGVNTEAFF
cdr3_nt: TGCGCCAGCAGCCGACAGGGGGTGAACACTGAAGCTTTCTTT

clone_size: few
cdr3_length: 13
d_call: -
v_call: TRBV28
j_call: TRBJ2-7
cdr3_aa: CASSTGTTYEQYF
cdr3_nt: TGTGCCAGCAGCACCGGGACAACCTACGAGCAGTACTTC

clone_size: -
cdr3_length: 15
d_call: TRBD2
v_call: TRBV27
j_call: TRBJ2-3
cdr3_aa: CASSWTSGSTDTQYF
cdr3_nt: TGTGCCAGCAGTTGGACTAGCGGGAGCACAGATACGCAGTATTTT

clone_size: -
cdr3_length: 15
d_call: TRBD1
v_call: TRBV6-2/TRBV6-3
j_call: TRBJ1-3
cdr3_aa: CASSRTGHSGNTIYF
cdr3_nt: TGTGCCAGCAGCAGGACAGGACACTCTGGAAACACCATATATTTT

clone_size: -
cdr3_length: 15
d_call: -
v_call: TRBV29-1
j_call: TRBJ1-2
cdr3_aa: CSVEEVSRVGYGYTF
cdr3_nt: TGCAGCGTTGAAGAAGTTTCCAGGGTGGGCTATGGCTACACCTTC

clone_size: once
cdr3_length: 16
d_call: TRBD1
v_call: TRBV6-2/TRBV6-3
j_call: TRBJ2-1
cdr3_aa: CASSWAPGQGGNEQFF
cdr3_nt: TGTGCCAGCAGTTGGGCGCCGGGACAGGGGGGCAATGAGCAGTTCTTC

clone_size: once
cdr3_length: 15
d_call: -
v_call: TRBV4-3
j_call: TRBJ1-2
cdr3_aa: CASSQGSTVRYGYTF
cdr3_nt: TGCGCCAGCAGCCAAGGCTCTACAGTGAGGTATGGCTACACCTTC

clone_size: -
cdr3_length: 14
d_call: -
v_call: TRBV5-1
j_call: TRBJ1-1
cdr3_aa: CASSSPGSNTEAFF
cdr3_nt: TGCGCCAGCAGCTCCCCAGGGAGTAACACTGAAGCTTTCTTT

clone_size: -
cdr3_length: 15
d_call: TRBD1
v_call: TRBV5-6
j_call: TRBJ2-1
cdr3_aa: CASSTTGVGYNEQFF
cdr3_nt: TGTGCCAGCAGCACGACAGGGGTGGGGTACAATGAGCAGTTCTTC

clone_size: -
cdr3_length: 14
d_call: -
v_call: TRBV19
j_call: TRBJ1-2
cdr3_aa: CASSIGGQNYGYTF
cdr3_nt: TGTGCCAGTAGTATTGGAGGACAGAACTATGGCTACACCTTC

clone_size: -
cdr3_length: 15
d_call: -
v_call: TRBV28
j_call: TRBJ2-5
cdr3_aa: CASRGLGQGQETQYF
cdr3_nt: TGTGCCAGCAGGGGCCTAGGGCAGGGCCAAGAGACCCAGTACTTC

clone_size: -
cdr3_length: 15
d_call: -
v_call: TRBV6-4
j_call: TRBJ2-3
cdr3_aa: CASSARMSGSDTQYF
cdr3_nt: TGTGCCAGCAGTGCGCGAATGAGCGGTTCCGATACGCAGTATTTT

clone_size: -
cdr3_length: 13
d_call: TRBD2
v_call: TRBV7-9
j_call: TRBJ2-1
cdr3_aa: CASSYGGANEQFF
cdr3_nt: TGTGCCAGCAGCTACGGGGGGGCAAATGAGCAGTTCTTC

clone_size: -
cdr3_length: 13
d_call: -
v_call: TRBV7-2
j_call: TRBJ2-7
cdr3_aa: CASRGGDGYEQYF
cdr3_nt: TGTGCCAGCAGGGGGGGAGATGGTTACGAGCAGTACTTC

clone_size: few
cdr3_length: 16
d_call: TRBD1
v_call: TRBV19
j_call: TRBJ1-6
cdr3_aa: CASSTLGDRGFSPLHF
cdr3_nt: TGTGCCAGTAGTACGCTGGGGGACAGGGGTTTCTCACCCCTCCACTTT

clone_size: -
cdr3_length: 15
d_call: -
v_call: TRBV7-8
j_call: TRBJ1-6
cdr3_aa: CASSLDRVSNSPLHF
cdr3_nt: TGTGCCAGCAGCTTAGACAGAGTATCTAATTCACCCCTCCACTTT

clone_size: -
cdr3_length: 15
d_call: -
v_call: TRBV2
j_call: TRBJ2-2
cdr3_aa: CASKWGYANTGELFF
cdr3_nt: TGTGCCAGCAAATGGGGGTATGCGAACACCGGGGAGCTGTTTTTT

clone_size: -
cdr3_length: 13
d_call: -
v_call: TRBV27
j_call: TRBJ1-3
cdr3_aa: CASSLQGGNTIYF
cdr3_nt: TGTGCCAGCAGTTTACAGGGAGGAAACACCATATATTTT

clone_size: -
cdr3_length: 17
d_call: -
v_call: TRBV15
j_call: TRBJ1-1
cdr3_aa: CATSRDLIQGMNTEAFF
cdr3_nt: TGTGCCACCAGCAGAGATCTGATACAGGGAATGAACACTGAAGCTTTCTTT

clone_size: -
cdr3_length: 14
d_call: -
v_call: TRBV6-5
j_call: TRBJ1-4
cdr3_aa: CASRDPLFNEKLFF
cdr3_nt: TGTGCCAGCAGAGACCCTCTTTTTAATGAAAAACTGTTTTTT

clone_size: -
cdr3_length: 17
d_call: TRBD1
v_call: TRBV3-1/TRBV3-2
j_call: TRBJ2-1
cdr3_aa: CASSQVYLGQGRDEQFF
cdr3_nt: TGTGCCAGCAGCCAAGTTTATCTGGGACAGGGGAGGGATGAGCAGTTCTTC

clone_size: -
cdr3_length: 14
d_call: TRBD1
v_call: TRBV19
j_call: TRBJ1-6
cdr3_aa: CASSIGTGNSPLHF
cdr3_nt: TGTGCCAGTAGTATTGGGACAGGGAATTCACCCCTCCACTTT

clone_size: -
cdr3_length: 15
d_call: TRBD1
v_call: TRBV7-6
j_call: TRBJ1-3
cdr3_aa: CASSSGQSSGNTIYF
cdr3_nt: TGTGCCAGCAGCTCGGGACAGAGCTCTGGAAACACCATATATTTT

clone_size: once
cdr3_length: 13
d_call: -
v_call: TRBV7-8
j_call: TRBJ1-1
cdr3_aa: CASSSSQRGTAFF
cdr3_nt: TGTGCCAGCAGCTCTAGTCAACGGGGGACAGCTTTCTTT

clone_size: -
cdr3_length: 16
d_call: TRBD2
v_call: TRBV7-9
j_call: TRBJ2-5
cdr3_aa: CASSQGAGGPQETQYF
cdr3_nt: TGTGCCAGCAGCCAAGGTGCGGGGGGGCCCCAAGAGACCCAGTACTTC

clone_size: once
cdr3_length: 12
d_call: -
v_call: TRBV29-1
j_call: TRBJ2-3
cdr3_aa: CSVEPLGDTQYF
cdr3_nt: TGCAGCGTTGAACCCTTGGGAGATACGCAGTATTTT

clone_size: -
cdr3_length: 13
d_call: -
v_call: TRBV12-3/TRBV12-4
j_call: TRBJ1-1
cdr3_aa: CASSDTGDTEAFF
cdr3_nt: TGTGCCAGCTCCGACACGGGGGACACTGAAGCTTTCTTT